These 27 T cell receptor beta chains were sequenced from one sample in a study of cytomegalovirus exposure and HLA in healthy donors. PCR was performed using 60 Vbeta and 13 Jbeta primers. TCRdb's copy holds only in-frame clones and misses some; the assay was immunoSEQ multiplex PCR. The sample records about 200,000 clones, 80% to 90% being singletons. The source material was PBMCs. These receptors all stem from a man aged 25 to 40 in good health and CMV-seronegative.

The chain has TRBV2 and TRBJ2-1, with TRBD1 matching over 9 bases. CDR1 is SNHLY and CDR2 is FYNNEI in the germline V gene. J lost 8 bases, V lost 6 bases, and 11 bases had no gene match. The CDR3 consists of 15 residues. CDR3 DNA sequence: TGTGCCAGCAGGACCGGGACAGGGAGATTCGATGAGCAGTTCTTC. Its translation: CASRTGTGRFDEQFF.

This clone was seen a few times. The chain has TRBV10-3 and TRBJ1-5; D not certain. V dropped 3 bases and J dropped 2 bases, with 14 bases sitting between them. Per the germline V gene, CDR1 is ENHRY and CDR2 is SYGVKD. This CDR3 has 16 amino acids. The CDR3 loop reads CAISDGYRGGNQPQHF. In DNA, the CDR3 is TGTGCCATCAGTGACGGCTATCGGGGAGGCAATCAGCCCCAGCATTTT.

The chain uses TRBV2 and TRBJ2-2; D gene uncertain. Looked up from germline, CDR1 is SNHLY and CDR2 is FYNNEI. Trimming took off 8 bases at V and 6 bases at J, with 10 bases between the two ends. The CDR3 sequence is 12 residues long. DNA of the CDR3: TGTGCCAGCCGCCCTAAGTCCGGGGAGCTGTTTTTT. It specifies CASRPKSGELFF.

This chain uses TRBV2 with TRBJ1-6; D remains ambiguous. This CDR3 is built from 14 residues. Between the trimmed V and J ends, which lost 4 bases and 7 bases, there was a span of 11 bases. Germline CDR1 is SNHLY and CDR2 is FYNNEI. The DNA of the CDR3 is TGTGCCAGCAGTGTAGAGGGTACCAATTCACCCCTCCACTTT. Protein sequence: CASSVEGTNSPLHF.

The chain uses TRBV28 and TRBJ1-2; TRBD1 agrees at 8 bases. V dropped 5 bases and J dropped 2; count of bases not matched to a gene: 7. Germline V gene lookup returns CDR1 MDHEN and CDR2 SYDVKM. CDR3 length equals 15 residues. The CDR3 bases are TGTGCCAGCAGTCCCCCAGCAGGGGGCAACTATGGCTACACCTTC. Translated, it gives CASSPPAGGNYGYTF.

The V and J genes are TRBV10-3 and TRBJ2-1; 10 bases map to TRBD1. This CDR3 region has 14 residues. V was clipped by 6 bases and J by 10 bases; unmatched bases: 9. CDR1 and CDR2 (germline): ENHRY, SYGVKD. CDR3 region: CAISPGQGRFEQFF. Written as DNA, the CDR3 is TGTGCCATCAGCCCGGGACAGGGGCGCTTCGAGCAGTTCTTC.

The chain links TRBV7-2 to TRBJ2-4, with D uncertain. The CDR3 consists of 12 residues. Germline CDR1 reads SGHTA; CDR2 reads FQGNSA. V lost 2 bases and J 9 bases, leaving 8 bases between the germline ends. CDR3 protein: CASSLSVGIQYF. DNA of the CDR3: TGTGCCAGCAGCTTATCCGTCGGCATTCAGTACTTC.

The chain joins TRBV9 to TRBJ1-4; TRBD1 is a possible D gene (5 bases). There are 19 residues in the CDR3. CDR1 SGDLS and CDR2 YYNGEE come from the germline V gene. Trimming took off 0 bases at V and 2 bases at J, with 20 bases between the two ends. CDR3 sequence (DNA): TGTGCCAGCAGCGTAGACCCCGGAGGTTACGGGGGGACTAATGAAAAACTGTTTTTT. Amino acid sequence: CASSVDPGGYGGTNEKLFF.

This chain joins TRBV5-1 and TRBJ2-3; TRBD1 agrees at 9 bases. CDR1 is SGHRS and CDR2 is YFSETQ in the germline V gene. The V segment lost 6 bases and the J segment 7 bases; nucleotides outside the gene matches: 9. The CDR3 consists of 14 residues. The CDR3 loop is CASTEDRGGNTQYF. In DNA form, the CDR3 reads TGCGCCAGCACCGAGGACAGGGGAGGGAATACGCAGTATTTT.

This sequence joins TRBV6-5 and TRBJ2-1, with D perhaps matching TRBD2 (7 bases). Germline V CDR1 and CDR2: MNHEY, SVGAGI. Trimming removed 0 bases at V and 4 bases at J, with 13 bases between. CDR3 size: 16 residues. In DNA, the CDR3 is TGTGCCAGCAGTTACTCCGGGGGGCCGAGGTACAATGAGCAGTTCTTC. It translates to CASSYSGGPRYNEQFF.

The chain links TRBV7-3 to TRBJ2-3, with a weak D call TRBD2 (5 bases). CDR1 SGHTA and CDR2 FQGTGA come from the germline V gene. V lost 3 bases and J lost 6, with 10 bases in between. The CDR3 runs to 13 residues. In DNA, the CDR3 is TGTGCCAGCAGCTTCGGCTCGGGGGATACGCAGTATTTT. As protein: CASSFGSGDTQYF.

This chain links TRBV7-2 with TRBJ2-3, with 16 positions matching TRBD2. After removal of 2 bases from V and 6 bases from J, the junction contained 11 bases not matched to a gene. Germline CDR1 SGHTA, CDR2 FQGNSA. The CDR3 has 19 amino acids. CDR3 loop: CASSLNPGLAGGRFDTQYF. The DNA for the CDR3 is TGTGCCAGCAGCTTAAATCCGGGACTAGCGGGGGGGCGGTTCGATACGCAGTATTTT.

The V gene is TRBV6-1, the J gene TRBJ1-3, with D possibly TRBD1 on 6 matching bases. Trimming shortened V by 3 bases and J by 1 base, and 10 bases separated the two germline ends. CDR1 and CDR2 (germline): MNHNS, SASEGT. The CDR3 consists of 15 residues. The CDR3 nucleotides read TGTGCCAGCAGTGAGGAAACAGGGTCTGGAAACACCATATATTTT. Translation: CASSEETGSGNTIYF.

The V gene is TRBV7-9, the J gene TRBJ2-3, with TRBD2 matching 7 bases. Germline values: CDR1 SEHNR, CDR2 FQNEAQ (reference sequence). This CDR3 comprises 17 residues. The V gene end was trimmed by 1 base and the J gene end by 2 bases; junction bases not matched to a gene: 9. Here the CDR3 reads CASSLDRRGNSTDTQYF. The CDR3 bases are TGTGCCAGCAGCTTAGATAGGCGGGGGAATTCCACAGATACGCAGTATTTT.

This clone was recorded once. The CDR3 sequence is CASSIGDSRTEAFF. The DNA of the CDR3 is TGTGCCAGTAGTATTGGGGACAGTCGGACTGAAGCTTTCTTT. This chain links TRBV19 with TRBJ1-1, with 7 bases lining up with TRBD1. From germline, CDR1 is LNHDA and CDR2 SQIVND (reference sequence). The CDR3 is made up of 14 amino acids. The V and J ends lost 3 bases and 5 bases, in that order; junction bases with no gene match: 6.

The chain is built from TRBV27 and TRBJ1-2, with a weak D call TRBD1 (6 bases). The V end lost 1 base, the J end lost 3 bases, and 18 bases lay between the germline ends. The CDR3 spans 17 residues. Germline V gives CDR1 MNHEY, CDR2 SMNVEV (reference sequence). The CDR3 spells CASSLFAGASPDYGYTF. In DNA form, the CDR3 reads TGTGCCAGCAGTTTATTCGCAGGGGCCAGTCCGGACTATGGCTACACCTTC.

This clone was counted a few times. The chain has TRBV11-2 and TRBJ1-1; D remains unclear. Germline V gene lookup returns CDR1 SGHAT and CDR2 FQNNGV. This CDR3 spans 18 amino acids. The ends were cut back, 0 bases at V and 3 bases at J, with 20 bases in the middle. The CDR3 DNA reads as TGTGCCAGCAGCTTAGACCTTCACGACTCGCTTGTGGACACTGAAGCTTTCTTT. Its translation: CASSLDLHDSLVDTEAFF. Combining the CDR3 with reference TRBV11-2 and TRBJ1-1 gives the whole variable domain EAGVAQSPRYKIIEKRQSVAFWCNPISGHATLYWYQQILGQGPKLLIQFQNNGVVDDSQLPKDRFSAERLKGVDSTLKIQPAKLEDSAVYLCASSLDLHDSLVDTEAFFGQGTRLTVV.

This clone was counted once. The V gene is TRBV27, the J gene TRBJ1-1; perhaps TRBD1 as D (6 bases). Germline-derived CDR1 and CDR2 are MNHEY and SMNVEV (reference sequence). The V gene lost 5 bases and the J gene lost 4 bases, with 14 bases spanning the gap. CDR3 length: 14 amino acids. The CDR3 region is CASSLGGGGTEAFF. The DNA for the CDR3 is TGTGCCAGCAGTCTGGGTGGGGGCGGCACTGAAGCTTTCTTT.

The gene calls are TRBV6-6 and TRBJ2-7; no clear D gene. This CDR3 is built from 14 residues. Trimming stripped 2 bases from V and 2 bases from J, with 10 bases between. Germline V gives CDR1 MNHNY, CDR2 SVGAGI (reference sequence). CDR3 bases: TGTGCCAGCAGTTACGAGCTCCCCCCCTACGAGCAGTACTTC. Translated: CASSYELPPYEQYF.

The rearrangement links TRBV10-1 to TRBJ1-5; no definite D call. The V and J ends lost 10 bases and 16 bases respectively, with 14 bases between them. The germline V gene encodes CDR1 WNHNN and CDR2 SYGVQD (reference sequence). The CDR3 is 9 amino acids. The CDR3 region is CAKVEVHHF. CDR3 sequence (DNA): TGCGCCAAGGTCGAGGTCCACCATTTT.

The chain employs TRBV6-5 and TRBJ1-3; 10 bases agree with TRBD1. Germline trimming cut 0 bases from V and 4 bases from J; bases unmatched to any gene: 3. The germline gives CDR1 MNHEY, CDR2 SVGAGI. There are 16 residues in the CDR3. CDR3 nucleotides: TGTGCCAGCAGTTACTCGGGGACAGGGGCCGGAAACACCATATATTTT. Translating gives CASSYSGTGAGNTIYF.

The chain uses TRBV9 and TRBJ2-7; D is uncertain. The CDR3 sequence is 15 residues long. V lost 0 bases and J 0 bases, leaving 10 bases between the germline ends. Germline V gene sequence: CDR1 SGDLS, CDR2 YYNGEE. CDR3 nucleotide sequence: TGTGCCAGCAGCGTAGGGTCAGAAAGCTCCTACGAGCAGTACTTC. Its translation: CASSVGSESSYEQYF.

The chain joins TRBV28 to TRBJ1-1; 8 nucleotides align to TRBD1. CDR3 length: 16 amino acids. Per the germline V gene, CDR1 is MDHEN and CDR2 is SYDVKM. Trimming removed 5 bases from V and 0 bases from J; junction bases left unmatched: 8. CDR3 sequence (DNA): TGTGCCAGCAGTCTAACCCGGACAGGGCTGAACACTGAAGCTTTCTTT. Its translation is CASSLTRTGLNTEAFF.

V and J are TRBV10-3 and TRBJ2-3; 13 bases agree with TRBD2. J was trimmed by 4 bases and V by 5 bases; bases with no gene match: 3. This CDR3 has 15 amino acids. Per the germline V gene, CDR1 is ENHRY and CDR2 is SYGVKD. The CDR3 nucleotides are TGTGCCATCAGTACTAGCGGGGGGGCCGCAGATACGCAGTATTTT. This encodes CAISTSGGAADTQYF.

This clone was seen a few times. The chain joins TRBV18 to TRBJ1-1, with a tentative D call TRBD1 (6 bases). Germline V gives CDR1 KGHSH, CDR2 LQKENI. The CDR3 runs 14 residues. Trimming removed 3 bases at V and 1 base at J, with 9 bases between. The CDR3 DNA reads TGTGCCAGCTCACCTCAACAGGGGAACACTGAAGCTTTCTTT. Its protein product is CASSPQQGNTEAFF.

The chain combines TRBV7-9 with TRBJ2-7; 7 bases agree with TRBD2. The CDR3 loop spans 16 amino acids. Looked up from germline, CDR1 is SEHNR and CDR2 is FQNEAQ (reference sequence). V lost 5 bases and J lost 2; bases outside the gene matches: 12. The CDR3, as DNA: TGTGCCAGCAGCCCGCCTTATTCCAGCGGGGCCTACGAGCAGTACTTC. This gives the protein CASSPPYSSGAYEQYF.

The gene calls are TRBV27 and TRBJ2-1, with D possibly being TRBD1 (5 bases). In germline, CDR1 is MNHEY, CDR2 SMNVEV (reference sequence). The CDR3 is 12 residues long. V was cut by 3 bases and J by 8 bases, with 8 bases left in between. The CDR3 sequence: CASSFQGYEQFF. CDR3 sequence (DNA): TGTGCCAGCAGTTTCCAGGGCTATGAGCAGTTCTTC.